The text below deals with one T cell receptor beta chain. At one of its ends the junction is not consistent with the germline gene, which may arise from a read error. Treatment denoted: preoperative locoregional IRX-2 cytokine immunotherapy. Samples came from a phase Ib trial of preoperative locoregional IRX-2 cytokine immunotherapy. This sample was included in a study of preoperative IRX-2 immunotherapy in early breast cancer. Per the germline V gene, CDR1 is SGHRS and CDR2 is YFSETQ. The CDR3 sequence is 14 residues long. Only in-frame clones appear in the TCRdb table, and some are missing; sequencing was by immunoSEQ multiplex PCR. The sample carries 35,000 to 45,000 clones, roughly 77% recorded once.

This specimen consisted of tumor tissue, obtained after IRX-2 immunotherapy. The V call is TRBV5-1, the J call TRBJ2-7, with TRBD2 identical over 8 bases. The sequence was collected from a human donor with breast cancer. CDR3 DNA sequence: TGCGCCAGCAGCACGGGAGGGGGGACCTACGAGCAGTATTTC. Translated: CASSTGGGTYEQYF.